These 6 T cell receptor beta chains came from one sample sequenced in a study of cytomegalovirus exposure and HLA in healthy donors. The data were produced by immunoSEQ multiplex PCR, yet TCRdb's version contains in-frame clones alone and is incomplete. This table has tens of thousands of clones, 85% to 95% appearing once. Input material: PBMCs. The origin of the receptors is a woman between 18 and 29 years old in good health and CMV-seronegative.

The chain uses TRBV28 and TRBJ1-4, with D perhaps TRBD1 (6 bases). This CDR3 is built from 15 residues. Per the germline V gene, CDR1 is MDHEN and CDR2 is SYDVKM. The V end lost 4 bases, the J end lost 3 bases, and 12 bases lay between the germline ends. CDR3 sequence reads: CASSSAGTSNEKLFF. The CDR3 DNA sequence: TGTGCCAGCAGTTCGGCAGGGACATCTAATGAAAAACTGTTTTTT.

The chain carries TRBV27 and TRBJ2-1; the match to TRBD2 covers 9 bases. V shed 7 bases, J shed 7 bases, and the junction held 11 bases outside the gene matches. Germline V gene data show CDR1 as MNHEY and CDR2 as SMNVEV (reference sequence). The CDR3 extends over 15 amino acids. The CDR3 region is CASTTYSGSGNEQFF. The CDR3 DNA is TGTGCCAGCACAACCTATAGCGGGAGCGGGAATGAGCAGTTCTTC.

The chain has TRBV29-1 and TRBJ2-1; D not resolved. V shed 6 bases and J shed 6 bases, with 15 bases lying between them. The CDR3 runs to 13 residues. Per the germline V gene, CDR1 is SQVTM and CDR2 is ANQGSEA. The CDR3 loop reads CSVTPTPGNEQFF. Written as DNA, the CDR3 is TGCAGCGTGACTCCGACTCCTGGCAATGAGCAGTTCTTC.

This clone was recorded only once. Relative to the germline gene, one junction end is altered; a read error may explain this. The chain recombines TRBV18 with TRBJ2-7, with 11 bases identical to TRBD2. The CDR3 has 12 amino acids. Germline-derived CDR1 and CDR2 are KGHSH and LQKENI. CDR3: CASSTETSGALF. For the CDR3, the DNA is TGTGCCAGCTCAACCGAGACTAGCGGGGCACTCTTC. The entire variable domain, with the rest obtained from reference TRBV18 and TRBJ2-7, is as follows: NAGVMQNPRHLVRRRGQEARLRCSPMKGHSHVYWYRQLPEEGLKFMVYLQKENIIDESGMPKERFSAEFPKEGPSILRIQQVVRGDSAAYFCASSTETSGALFGPGTRLTVT.

The rearrangement links TRBV5-6 to TRBJ2-7; 10 bases agree with TRBD1. After removal of 4 bases from V and 2 bases from J, the junction contained 6 bases not matched to a gene. Germline assignment: CDR1 SGHDT and CDR2 YYEEEE. The CDR3 runs 15 residues. CDR3 sequence reads: CASSRPGQGTYEQYF. The CDR3 bases are TGTGCCAGCAGCCGACCGGGACAGGGGACCTACGAGCAGTACTTC.

V usage is TRBV9 and J usage is TRBJ1-3, with D maybe TRBD1 (5 bases). The CDR3 contains 16 residues. Trimming cost V 3 bases and J 2 bases, with 15 bases left between them. Looked up from germline, CDR1 is SGDLS and CDR2 is YYNGEE. The CDR3 DNA follows: TGTGCCAGCAGCGGGGGTCAGGGATCCCCTGGAAACACCATATATTTT. Its protein is CASSGGQGSPGNTIYF.